This T cell receptor beta chain originates from a study of long-term antiretroviral therapy in people with HIV. The germline CDR1 and CDR2 sequences are SGHKS and YYEKEE (reference sequence). This CDR3 comprises 15 residues. Trimming took off 3 bases at V and 3 bases at J, with 16 bases between the two ends. A v3.0 immunoSEQ assay was performed at survey level. Clones were read by immunoSEQ multiplex PCR, and TCRdb kept only the in-frame ones, dropping some. The sample has over 30,000 clones, 83% seen once; the top ten hold 5.5% to 8%. This sample comprised unsorted PBMCs, obtained 1 year after starting antiretroviral therapy. The chain is built from TRBV5-5 and TRBJ2-7; TRBD1 or TRBD2 may be the D gene (5 bases each). The sequence was collected from a man aged 18 to 29 with HIV. The CDR3 region is CASSWGPGTYYEQYF. The CDR3 DNA is TGTGCCAGCAGCTGGGGACCGGGAACATACTACGAGCAGTACTTC.